This TCR beta chain originates from a study of cytomegalovirus exposure and HLA in healthy donors. Germline V lookup: CDR1 SGHAT, CDR2 FQNNGV. This CDR3 is 13 amino acids long. V lost 5 bases, J lost 0 bases, and 7 bases lay in between. Turning to this clone: The antigen remains unidentified.

Primers included in the PCR were 60 Vbeta and 13 Jbeta primers. The repertoire was sequenced with immunoSEQ multiplex PCR; TCRdb's copy has only in-frame clones and lacks some. The sample lists over 130,000 clones; approximately 57% were seen once. The study's findings and limits: Follow-up analysis found HLA locus-dependent TCR association rates, highest for DRB1 and lowest for HLA-C. Later genetic work tied a missense DCLRE1C variant to beta-chain V and J trimming.

The receptor comes from a male donor in good health and CMV-seronegative. What was sequenced was PBMCs. The V call is TRBV11-2, the J call TRBJ1-1; no reliable D call. The CDR3: CASSPQLNTEAFF. As DNA, the CDR3 is TGTGCCAGCAGCCCTCAGTTGAACACTGAAGCTTTCTTT. The variable domain in full, with the rest retrieved from reference TRBV11-2 and TRBJ1-1, is EAGVAQSPRYKIIEKRQSVAFWCNPISGHATLYWYQQILGQGPKLLIQFQNNGVVDDSQLPKDRFSAERLKGVDSTLKIQPAKLEDSAVYLCASSPQLNTEAFFGQGTRLTVV.